The clone carrying this T cell receptor (beta chain) occurred many times. The antigen is not known. The authors ran a second PCR of about 6 to 12 cycles using a sample-barcoded 5' primer and a J-beta primer mix. TCRdb ran MiXCR on the 5' RACE reads and lists one entry per CDR3 protein. Among over 500,000 distinct CDR3 sequences, approximately 52% were seen once, and the ten largest hold roughly 13%. These data are taken from a study of blood T cells in healthy people across ages. There are 13 residues in the CDR3. Germline CDR1 SGHRS, CDR2 YFSETQ. V lost 4 bases to trimming and J lost 5 bases, with 12 bases between them. Notes on the study in general: Long-lived donors had more naive CD4+ cells and higher diversity than aged donors.

This clonotype originated in a woman aged 80 or over in good health. The chain carries TRBV5-1 and TRBJ1-1; tentative D call: TRBD1 (6 bases). The source material was blood. CDR3 coding DNA: TGCGCCAGCAGCCTACAGGGATGGACTGAAGCTTTCTTT. Translated, it gives CASSLQGWTEAFF.